The source of this T cell receptor (beta chain) is a study of T cell changes during pregnancy in multiple sclerosis. This clone appeared a single time. Profiled with immunoSEQ multiplex PCR; TCRdb holds only in-frame clones, not every one. The table shows 70,000 to 75,000 clones, with 85% to 95% occurring only once. The specimen comprised peripheral blood, sampled in the second trimester of pregnancy. The sequence was collected from a female donor in good health, enrolled as a control in a pregnancy study.

In DNA, the CDR3 is TGTGCCAGTAGTACATCAAGGGGCGAAAAACTGTTTTTT. It encodes CASSTSRGEKLFF. J is TRBJ1-4 and V is TRBV19; the D gene is possibly TRBD1 (5 bases). The germline V gene has CDR1 LNHDA and CDR2 SQIVND (reference sequence). This CDR3 is 13 amino acids long. The V and J ends lost 4 bases and 8 bases respectively, with 11 bases between them.